The rows below give T cell receptor beta chains drawn from one sample of a study of blood T cell repertoires in COVID-19. The repertoire was sequenced with immunoSEQ multiplex PCR; TCRdb's copy has only in-frame clones and lacks some. The data hold approximately 170,000 clones, with 80% to 90% observed a single time. The sequencing input was PBMCs or T cells enriched from blood (not recorded which). Receptors originate from a young woman who had recovered from COVID-19. The CDR3 runs from the conserved cysteine through the conserved F or W. A D gene is named only where the DNA matches it firmly. Where a row states a size, it is once, few, many or the class of an expanded clone; other rows omit it.

>.|.|TRBJ2-5|TRBV6-1
CASSEAWRGLETQYF
TGTGCCAGCAGTGAAGCGTGGCGGGGGCTGGAGACCCAGTACTTC
>TRBD1|.|TRBJ2-7|TRBV4-2
CASSQDGGTGSYEQYF
TGTGCCAGCAGCCAAGATGGGGGGACAGGGTCCTACGAGCAGTACTTC
>.|.|TRBJ1-3|TRBV30
CAWSGESPNTIYF
TGTGCCTGGAGTGGAGAGAGCCCAAACACCATATATTTT
>.|.|TRBJ2-7|TRBV19
CASSIDEVPYEQYF
TGTGCCAGTAGTATAGATGAGGTTCCCTACGAGCAGTACTTC
>.|.|TRBJ1-1|TRBV4-3
CASSVSRHWRDTEAFF
TGCGCCAGCAGCGTTTCGCGACATTGGCGGGACACTGAAGCTTTCTTT
>.|.|TRBJ1-2|TRBV7-9
CALQSTSGYTF
TGTGCCCTACAAAGTACTAGTGGCTACACCTTC
>.|.|TRBJ2-3|TRBV5-1
CASSLPTGGTDTQYF
TGCGCCAGCAGCTTACCGACGGGGGGCACAGATACGCAGTATTTT
>.|.|TRBJ2-2|TRBV6-5
CASSYKEVGELFF
TGTGCCAGCAGTTACAAGGAGGTCGGGGAGCTGTTTTTT
>TRBD1|.|TRBJ1-1|TRBV4-2
CASRQGENTEAFF
TGTGCCAGCAGACAGGGGGAGAACACTGAAGCTTTCTTT
>TRBD1|.|TRBJ2-6|TRBV7-8
CASHRTGDPGANVLTF
TGTGCCAGCCATCGGACAGGGGACCCTGGGGCCAACGTCCTGACTTTC
>.|.|TRBJ2-7|TRBV6-2/TRBV6-3
CASSLGMRQYF
TGTGCCAGCAGTCTCGGGATGCGGCAGTACTTC
>.|.|TRBJ1-2|TRBV7-9
CASSPDSYGYTF
TGTGCCAGCAGTCCCGACAGCTATGGCTACACCTTC
>TRBD1|once|TRBJ1-2|TRBV24-1
CATRSGTGEGYGYTF
TGTGCCACCAGATCCGGGACAGGGGAAGGCTATGGCTACACCTTC
>.|.|TRBJ1-4|TRBV28
CASSLVAGNEKLFF
TGTGCCAGCAGTTTAGTGGCAGGGAATGAAAAACTGTTTTTT